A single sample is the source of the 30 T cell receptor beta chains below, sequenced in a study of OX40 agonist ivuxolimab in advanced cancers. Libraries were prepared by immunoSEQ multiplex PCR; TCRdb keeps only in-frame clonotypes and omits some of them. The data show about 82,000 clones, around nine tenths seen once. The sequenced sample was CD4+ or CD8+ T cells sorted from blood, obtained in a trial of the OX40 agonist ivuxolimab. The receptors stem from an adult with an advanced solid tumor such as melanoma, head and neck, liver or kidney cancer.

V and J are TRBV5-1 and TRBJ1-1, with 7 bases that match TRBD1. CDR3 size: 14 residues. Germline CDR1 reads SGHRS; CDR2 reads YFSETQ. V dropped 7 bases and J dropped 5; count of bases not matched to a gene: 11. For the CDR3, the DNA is TGCGCCAGCCGCCAACAGGGGCAAGGTACTGAAGCTTTCTTT. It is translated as CASRQQGQGTEAFF.

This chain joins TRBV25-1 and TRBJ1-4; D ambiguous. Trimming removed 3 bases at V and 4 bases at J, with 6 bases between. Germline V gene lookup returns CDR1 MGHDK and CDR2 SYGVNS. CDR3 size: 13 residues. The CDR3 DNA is TGTGCCAGCAGTGACAGAAATAATGAAAAACTGTTTTTT. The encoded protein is CASSDRNNEKLFF. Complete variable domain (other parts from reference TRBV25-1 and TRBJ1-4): EADIYQTPRYLVIGTGKKITLECSQTMGHDKMYWYQQDPGMELHLIHYSYGVNSTEKGDLSSESTVSRIRTEHFPLTLESARPSHTSQYLCASSDRNNEKLFFGSGTQLSVL.

The CDR3 DNA reads TGCGCCAGCAGCGACGGACAGGGTCACACAGATACGCAGTATTTT. Its translation: CASSDGQGHTDTQYF. The J gene is TRBJ2-3, the V gene TRBV5-1; 8 nucleotides line up with TRBD1. Per the germline V gene, CDR1 is SGHRS and CDR2 is YFSETQ. This CDR3 has 15 amino acids. The junction had 6 bases not matched to a gene; V was cut back by 4 bases and J by 2 bases.

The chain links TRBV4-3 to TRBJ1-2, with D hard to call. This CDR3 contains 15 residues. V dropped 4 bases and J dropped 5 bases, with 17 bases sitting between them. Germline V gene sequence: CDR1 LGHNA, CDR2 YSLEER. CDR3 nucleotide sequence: TGCGCCAGCAGCCGAACACGGGCAGAAGATTATGGCTACACCTTC. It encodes CASSRTRAEDYGYTF.

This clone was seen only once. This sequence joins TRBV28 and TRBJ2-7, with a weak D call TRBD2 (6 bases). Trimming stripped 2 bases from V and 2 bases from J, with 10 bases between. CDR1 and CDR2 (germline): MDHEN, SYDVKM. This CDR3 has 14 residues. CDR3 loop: CASSLGTFPYEQYF. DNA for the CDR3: TGTGCCAGCAGTTTAGGGACTTTTCCCTACGAGCAGTACTTC.

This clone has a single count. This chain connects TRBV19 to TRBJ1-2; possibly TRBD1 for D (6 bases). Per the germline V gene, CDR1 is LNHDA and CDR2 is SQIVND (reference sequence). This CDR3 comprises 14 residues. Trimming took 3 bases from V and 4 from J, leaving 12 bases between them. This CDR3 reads CASSMITGPYGYTF. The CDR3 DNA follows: TGTGCCAGTAGTATGATAACAGGGCCCTATGGCTACACCTTC.

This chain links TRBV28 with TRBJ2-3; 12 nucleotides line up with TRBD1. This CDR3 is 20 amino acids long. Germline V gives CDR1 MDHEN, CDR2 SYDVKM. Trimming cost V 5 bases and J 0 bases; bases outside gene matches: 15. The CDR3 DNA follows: TGTGCCAGCAGTGAACAGGGACAGGGGGCTACTAGCGGGAGCACAGATACGCAGTATTTT. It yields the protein CASSEQGQGATSGSTDTQYF.

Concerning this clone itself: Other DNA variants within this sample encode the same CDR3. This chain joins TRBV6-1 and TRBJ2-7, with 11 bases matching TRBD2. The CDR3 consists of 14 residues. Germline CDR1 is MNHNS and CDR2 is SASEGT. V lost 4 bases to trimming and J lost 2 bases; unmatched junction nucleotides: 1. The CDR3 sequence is CASSGTSGPYEQYF. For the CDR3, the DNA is TGTGCCAGCAGTGGGACTAGCGGGCCCTACGAGCAGTACTTC.

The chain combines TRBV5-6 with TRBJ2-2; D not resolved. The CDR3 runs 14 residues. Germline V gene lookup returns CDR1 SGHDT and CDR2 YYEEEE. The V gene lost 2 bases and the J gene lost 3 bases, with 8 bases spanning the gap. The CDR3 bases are TGTGCCAGCAGCTTTCTCGGTCACACCGGGGAGCTGTTTTTT. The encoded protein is CASSFLGHTGELFF.

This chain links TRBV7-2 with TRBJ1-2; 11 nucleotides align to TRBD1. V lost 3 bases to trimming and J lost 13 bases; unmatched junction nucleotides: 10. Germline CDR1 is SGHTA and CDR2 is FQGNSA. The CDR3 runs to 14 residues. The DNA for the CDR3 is TGTGCCAGCAGCTTTGACGGACAGGGGGCCAGGTTCACCTTC. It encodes CASSFDGQGARFTF.

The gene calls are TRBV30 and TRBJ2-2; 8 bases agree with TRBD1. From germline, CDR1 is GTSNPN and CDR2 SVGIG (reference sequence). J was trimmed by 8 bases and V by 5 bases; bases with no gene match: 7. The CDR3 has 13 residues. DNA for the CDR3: TGTGCCTGGGACCTCAGGGGGCCGGGGGAGCTGTTTTTT. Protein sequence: CAWDLRGPGELFF.

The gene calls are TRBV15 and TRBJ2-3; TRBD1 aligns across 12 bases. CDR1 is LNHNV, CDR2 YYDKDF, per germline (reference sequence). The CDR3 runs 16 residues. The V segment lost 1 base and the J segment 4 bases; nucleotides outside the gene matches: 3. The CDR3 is CATSRGGTGGSDTQYF. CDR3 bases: TGTGCCACCAGCAGAGGTGGGACAGGGGGCTCAGATACGCAGTATTTT.

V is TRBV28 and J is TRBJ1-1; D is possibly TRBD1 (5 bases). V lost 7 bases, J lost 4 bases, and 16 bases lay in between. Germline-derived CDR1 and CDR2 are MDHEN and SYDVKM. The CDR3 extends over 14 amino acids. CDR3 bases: TGTGCCAGCATCAATATGGGACCTCGCACTGAAGCTTTCTTT. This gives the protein CASINMGPRTEAFF.

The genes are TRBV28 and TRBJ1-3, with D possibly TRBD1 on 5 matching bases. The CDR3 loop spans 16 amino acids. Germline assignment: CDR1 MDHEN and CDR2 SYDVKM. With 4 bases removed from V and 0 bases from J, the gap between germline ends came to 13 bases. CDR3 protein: CASSSFRVSSGNTIYF. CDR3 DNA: TGTGCCAGCAGTTCCTTCAGGGTGAGCTCTGGAAACACCATATATTTT.

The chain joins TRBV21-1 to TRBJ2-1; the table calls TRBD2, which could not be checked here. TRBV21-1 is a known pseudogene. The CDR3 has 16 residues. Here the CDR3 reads CASSKASVPPEYLEFF. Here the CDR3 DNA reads TGTGCCAGCAGCAAAGCTAGCGTGCCCCCGGAGTATCTCGAGTTCTTC.

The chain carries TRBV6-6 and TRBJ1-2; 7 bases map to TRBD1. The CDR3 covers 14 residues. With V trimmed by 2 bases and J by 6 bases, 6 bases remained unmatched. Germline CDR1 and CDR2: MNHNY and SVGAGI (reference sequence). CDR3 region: CASSYLGQGDGYTF. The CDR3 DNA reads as TGTGCCAGCAGTTACCTCGGGCAGGGGGATGGCTACACCTTC.

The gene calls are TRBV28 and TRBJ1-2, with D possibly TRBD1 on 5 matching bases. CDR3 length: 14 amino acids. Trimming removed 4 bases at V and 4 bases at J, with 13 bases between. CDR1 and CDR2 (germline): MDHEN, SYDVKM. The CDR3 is CASSSGGYSYGYTF. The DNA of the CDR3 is TGTGCCAGCAGTTCGGGGGGTTACAGCTATGGCTACACCTTC.

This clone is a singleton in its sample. The CDR3 is CATFPAGRFF. CDR3 DNA sequence: TGTGCCACCTTTCCGGCAGGTCGGTTCTTC. This chain uses TRBV21-1 with TRBJ2-1; the D call of TRBD1 is as the table states it, not checked on the DNA. TRBV21-1 constitutes a pseudogene. CDR3 length: 10 amino acids.

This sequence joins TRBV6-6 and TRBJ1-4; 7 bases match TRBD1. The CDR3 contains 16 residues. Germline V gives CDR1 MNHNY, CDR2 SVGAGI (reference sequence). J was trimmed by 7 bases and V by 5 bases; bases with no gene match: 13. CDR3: CASSPGQLDSTEKLFF. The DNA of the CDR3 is TGTGCCAGCAGTCCGGGACAGCTAGACTCCACTGAAAAACTGTTTTTT.

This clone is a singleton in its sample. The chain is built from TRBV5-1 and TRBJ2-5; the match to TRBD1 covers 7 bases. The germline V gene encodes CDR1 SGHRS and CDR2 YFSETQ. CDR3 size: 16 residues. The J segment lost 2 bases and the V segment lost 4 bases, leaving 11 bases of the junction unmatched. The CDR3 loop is CASSTRPPGQQETQYF. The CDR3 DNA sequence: TGCGCCAGCAGCACCCGCCCCCCGGGACAGCAAGAGACCCAGTACTTC.

The chain's CDR3 is CASSLMGGSYPGELFF. The CDR3 DNA sequence: TGTGCCAGCAGCTTAATGGGCGGGAGTTACCCCGGGGAGCTGTTTTTT. The chain uses TRBV11-3 and TRBJ2-2; 7 nucleotides line up with TRBD2. Germline V CDR1 and CDR2: SGHNT, YENEEA. CDR3 length: 16 residues. With V trimmed by 2 bases and J by 6 bases, 9 bases remained unmatched.

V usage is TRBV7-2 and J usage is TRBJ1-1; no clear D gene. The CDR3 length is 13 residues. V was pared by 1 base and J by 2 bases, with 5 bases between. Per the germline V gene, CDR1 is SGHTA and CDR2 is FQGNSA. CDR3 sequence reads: CASSLVGNTEAFF. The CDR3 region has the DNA TGTGCCAGCAGCTTAGTTGGTAACACTGAAGCTTTCTTT.

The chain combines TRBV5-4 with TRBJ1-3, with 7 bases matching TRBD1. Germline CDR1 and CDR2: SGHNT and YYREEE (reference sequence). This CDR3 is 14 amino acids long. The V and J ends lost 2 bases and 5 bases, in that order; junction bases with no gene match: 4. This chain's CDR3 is CASSLQGTRNTIYF. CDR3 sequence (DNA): TGTGCCAGCAGCTTACAGGGGACGAGAAACACCATATATTTT.

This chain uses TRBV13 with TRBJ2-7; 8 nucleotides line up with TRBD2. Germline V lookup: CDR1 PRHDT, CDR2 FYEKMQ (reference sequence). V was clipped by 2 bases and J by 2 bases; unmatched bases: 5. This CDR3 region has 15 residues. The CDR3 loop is CASSLKRESTYEQYF. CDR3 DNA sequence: TGTGCCAGCAGCTTAAAGCGGGAGTCAACCTACGAGCAGTACTTC.

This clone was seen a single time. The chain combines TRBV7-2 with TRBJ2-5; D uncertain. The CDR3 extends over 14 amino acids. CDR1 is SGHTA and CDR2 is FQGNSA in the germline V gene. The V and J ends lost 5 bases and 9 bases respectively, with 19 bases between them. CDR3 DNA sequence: TGTGCCAGCAGCCCCTCCGGTTTGGCCCTTGCCCAGTACTTC. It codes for CASSPSGLALAQYF.

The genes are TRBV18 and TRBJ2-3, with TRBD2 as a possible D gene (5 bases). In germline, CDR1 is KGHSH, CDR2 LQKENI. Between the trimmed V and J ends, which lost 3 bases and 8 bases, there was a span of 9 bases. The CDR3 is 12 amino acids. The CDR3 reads CASSPEGVTQYF. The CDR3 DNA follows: TGTGCCAGCTCACCTGAGGGTGTTACGCAGTATTTT.

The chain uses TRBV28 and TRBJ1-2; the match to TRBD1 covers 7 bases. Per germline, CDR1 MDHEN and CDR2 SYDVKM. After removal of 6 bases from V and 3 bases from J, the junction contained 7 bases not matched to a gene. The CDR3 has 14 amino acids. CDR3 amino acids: CASREGAVDYGYTF. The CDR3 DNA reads TGTGCCAGCAGGGAGGGGGCAGTAGACTATGGCTACACCTTC.

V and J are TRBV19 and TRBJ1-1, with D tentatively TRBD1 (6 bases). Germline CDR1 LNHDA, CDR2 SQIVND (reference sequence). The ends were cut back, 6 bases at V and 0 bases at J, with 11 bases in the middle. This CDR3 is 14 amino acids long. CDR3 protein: CASSQGYMNTEAFF. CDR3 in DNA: TGTGCCAGTAGCCAGGGGTACATGAACACTGAAGCTTTCTTT.

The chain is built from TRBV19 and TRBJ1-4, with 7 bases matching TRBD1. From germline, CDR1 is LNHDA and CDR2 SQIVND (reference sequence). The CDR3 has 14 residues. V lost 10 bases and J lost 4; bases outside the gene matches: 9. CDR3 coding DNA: TGTGCCACCTCGGAGGGGACAGATAATGAAAAACTGTTTTTT. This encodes CATSEGTDNEKLFF.

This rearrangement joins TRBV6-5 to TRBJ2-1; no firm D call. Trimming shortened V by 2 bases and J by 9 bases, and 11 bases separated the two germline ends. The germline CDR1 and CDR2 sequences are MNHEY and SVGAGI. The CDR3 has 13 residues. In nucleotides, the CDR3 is TGTGCCAGCAGTTACGTGTTAGGAACTGAGCAGTTCTTC. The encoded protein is CASSYVLGTEQFF.